This T cell receptor (beta chain) comes out of a study of PD-L1 blockade in urothelial cancer. At the level of the study: Prior chemotherapy ranged from 0 to 3 regimens per patient. Researchers found blood samples held a median of roughly 140,000 T cells.

Comment on this clone: Its matching antigen is unknown.

Per the germline V gene, CDR1 is MDHEN and CDR2 is SYDVKM. The CDR3 consists of 11 residues. Trimming left V 3 bases short and J 4 bases short, with 4 bases between. Here immunoSEQ multiplex PCR was the method, and the copy in TCRdb shows in-frame clones only, minus some. The table records some 40,000 clones, less than 95% of them present only once. As for time point: peripheral blood 6 weeks after treatment start. Metastatic or locally advanced urothelial carcinoma was present in the patients. Study findings and constraints: When pretreatment blood TCR clonality was below the median, it predicted better survival.

The chain uses TRBV28 and TRBJ2-7; D remains ambiguous. The receptor's source is a man in his sixties or seventies with urothelial cancer. Sequencing was performed on PBMCs, taken around atezolizumab (anti-PD-L1) treatment. CDR3 sequence (DNA): TGTGCCAGCAGTTTTCAGTACGAGCAGTACTTC. Its translation is CASSFQYEQYF.